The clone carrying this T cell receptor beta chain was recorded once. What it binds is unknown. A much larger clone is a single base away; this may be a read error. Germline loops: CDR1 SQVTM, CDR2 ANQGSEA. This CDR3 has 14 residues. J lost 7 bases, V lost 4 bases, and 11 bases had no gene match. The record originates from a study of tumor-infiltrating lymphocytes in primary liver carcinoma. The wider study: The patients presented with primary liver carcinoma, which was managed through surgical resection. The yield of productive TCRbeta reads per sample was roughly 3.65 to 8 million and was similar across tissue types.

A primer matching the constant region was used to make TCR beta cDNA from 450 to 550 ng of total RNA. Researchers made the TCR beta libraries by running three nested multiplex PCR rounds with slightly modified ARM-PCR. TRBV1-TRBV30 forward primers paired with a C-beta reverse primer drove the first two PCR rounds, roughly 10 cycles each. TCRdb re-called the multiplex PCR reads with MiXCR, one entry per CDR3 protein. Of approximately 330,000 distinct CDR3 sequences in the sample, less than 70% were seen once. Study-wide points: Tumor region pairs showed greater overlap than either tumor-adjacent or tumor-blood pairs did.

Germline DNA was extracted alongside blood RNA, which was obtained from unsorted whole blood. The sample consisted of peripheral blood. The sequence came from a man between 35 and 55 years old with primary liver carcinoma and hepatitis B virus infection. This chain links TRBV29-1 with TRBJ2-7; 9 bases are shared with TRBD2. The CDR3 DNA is TGCAGCGTTGCCGTGCTAGCGGGAATTGGGGAGCAGTACTTC. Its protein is CSVAVLAGIGEQYF.